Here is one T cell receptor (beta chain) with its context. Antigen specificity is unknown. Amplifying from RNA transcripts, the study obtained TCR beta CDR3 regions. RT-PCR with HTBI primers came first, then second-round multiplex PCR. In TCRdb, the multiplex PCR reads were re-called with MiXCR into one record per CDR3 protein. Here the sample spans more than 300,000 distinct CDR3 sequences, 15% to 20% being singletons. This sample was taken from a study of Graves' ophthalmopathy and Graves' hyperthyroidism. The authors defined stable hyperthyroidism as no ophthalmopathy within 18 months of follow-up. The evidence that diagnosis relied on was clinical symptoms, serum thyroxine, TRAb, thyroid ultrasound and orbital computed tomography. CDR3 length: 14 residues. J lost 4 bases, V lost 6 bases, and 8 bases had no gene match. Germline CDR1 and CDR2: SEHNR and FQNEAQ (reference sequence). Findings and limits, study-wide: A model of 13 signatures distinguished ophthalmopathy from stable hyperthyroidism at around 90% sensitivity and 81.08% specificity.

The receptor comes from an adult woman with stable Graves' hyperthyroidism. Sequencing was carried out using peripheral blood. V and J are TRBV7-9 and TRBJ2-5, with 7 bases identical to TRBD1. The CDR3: CASRRDSLRETQYF. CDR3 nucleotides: TGTGCCAGCAGAAGGGACAGCCTCAGAGAGACCCAGTACTTC.